This entry lists 15 T cell receptor beta chains sequenced from one sample in a study of graft-versus-host responses after intestinal transplantation. Data came from immunoSEQ multiplex PCR; TCRdb stores just in-frame clones and leaves some out. The sample carries roughly 20,000 clones, approximately 40% recorded once. Stimulators, some 200,000 irradiated and violet-dye-labeled cells, were plated with some 200,000 CFSE-labeled responder cells. The source material was alloreactive CD8+ T cells from a mixed lymphocyte reaction culture, sampled before transplantation. Noted subset: CFSE-low proliferating T cells sorted from roughly six-day pre-transplant mixed lymphocyte reaction (GvH or HvG direction). The receptors derive from a human patient who was an organ donor for intestinal transplantation.

The rearrangement joins TRBV2 to TRBJ1-2; TRBD1 agrees at 8 bases. V lost 5 bases and J lost 8; bases outside the gene matches: 7. The CDR3 contains 13 residues. In germline, CDR1 is SNHLY, CDR2 FYNNEI. The CDR3 bases are TGTGCCAGCAGTCAAGACAGGGGCTGGGGCTACACCTTC. It yields the protein CASSQDRGWGYTF.

The rearrangement joins TRBV7-9 to TRBJ2-3, with 7 bases aligning to TRBD1. The CDR3 contains 15 residues. CDR1 is SEHNR, CDR2 FQNEAQ, per germline (reference sequence). J gave up 2 bases and V 6 bases, and 8 bases lay outside the gene matches. CDR3 sequence (DNA): TGTGCCAGCAGTAGACAGGGCACCTCCACAGATACGCAGTATTTT. As protein: CASSRQGTSTDTQYF.

This clone came up a few times. In DNA form, the CDR3 reads TGTGCCAGTAGTATAGATCAACTAGCGGGAGGGCCTAGCACAGATACGCAGTATTTT. It is translated as CASSIDQLAGGPSTDTQYF. The chain has TRBV19 and TRBJ2-3, with 13 bases fitting TRBD2. V dropped 0 bases and J dropped 0; count of bases not matched to a gene: 6. The CDR3 is 19 amino acids. Germline-derived CDR1 and CDR2 are LNHDA and SQIVND (reference sequence).

This clone was observed a few times. The chain carries TRBV6-6 and TRBJ2-7, with D uncertain. CDR3 length: 10 residues. The ends were cut back, 5 bases at V and 6 bases at J, with 5 bases in the middle. CDR1 MNHNY and CDR2 SVGAGI come from the germline V gene (reference sequence). CDR3 nucleotide sequence: TGTGCCAGCAGTCAAGGCGAGCAGTACTTC. The encoded protein is CASSQGEQYF.

This clone has only a few counts. This rearrangement joins TRBV6-6 to TRBJ2-7, with D hard to call. Germline V gene lookup returns CDR1 MNHNY and CDR2 SVGAGI (reference sequence). This CDR3 has 13 amino acids. V was clipped by 8 bases and J by 2 bases, with 13 bases between them. The CDR3 DNA follows: TGTGCCAGCTTCGGTGGCAGCACCTACGAGCAGTACTTC. This sequence encodes CASFGGSTYEQYF.

The chain is built from TRBV28 and TRBJ2-3; 9 bases agree with TRBD2. Trimming took 2 bases from V and 4 from J; bases not matched to a gene: 7. CDR1 and CDR2 (germline): MDHEN, SYDVKM. The CDR3 spans 16 residues. DNA for the CDR3: TGTGCCAGCAGTTTAAAGGTAGCGGGAGCCTCAGATACGCAGTATTTT. Encoded protein: CASSLKVAGASDTQYF.

V usage is TRBV25-1 and J usage is TRBJ2-5; the D is unclear. Germline assignment: CDR1 MGHDK and CDR2 SYGVNS. V was shortened by 1 base and J by 0 bases, with 6 bases between the two germline ends. This CDR3 has 14 residues. CDR3 nucleotide sequence: TGTGCCAGCAGTGAATTGGGCCACCAAGAGACCCAGTACTTC. This translates into CASSELGHQETQYF.

In this sample, this clone is medium-sized (0.01 to 0.1%). CDR3 amino acids: CASSLLGPGGNQPQHF. CDR3 in DNA: TGTGCCAGCAGTTTATTGGGGCCCGGCGGCAATCAGCCCCAGCATTTT. The gene calls are TRBV28 and TRBJ1-5; a weak D match, TRBD1 (5 bases). The germline gives CDR1 MDHEN, CDR2 SYDVKM. Trimming pared 1 base from V and 2 bases from J, leaving 12 bases between. This CDR3 is built from 16 residues.

The J gene is TRBJ2-7, the V gene TRBV27; D gene uncertain. Germline CDR1 MNHEY, CDR2 SMNVEV (reference sequence). The CDR3 runs 13 residues. Between the trimmed V and J ends, which lost 5 bases and 5 bases, there was a span of 13 bases. The CDR3 DNA is TGTGCCAGCAGTCCCGCGGACCGTGACGAGCAGTACTTC. Translated: CASSPADRDEQYF.

By frequency in the sample, this clone is medium-sized. V is TRBV27 and J is TRBJ2-1; D unclear. This CDR3 is built from 14 residues. Trimming stripped 1 base from V and 4 bases from J, with 8 bases between. Germline V CDR1 and CDR2: MNHEY, SMNVEV (reference sequence). The CDR3 DNA reads TGTGCCAGCAGTTTATTCTCCAGGTACAATGAGCAGTTCTTC. Its translation: CASSLFSRYNEQFF.

In its sample, this clone is medium-sized. V and J are TRBV27 and TRBJ2-1; 9 bases are shared with TRBD2. This CDR3 contains 16 residues. Per the germline V gene, CDR1 is MNHEY and CDR2 is SMNVEV (reference sequence). Germline trimming cut 5 bases from V and 8 bases from J; bases unmatched to any gene: 13. The CDR3 bases are TGTGCCAGCAGTCAAATTAGCGGGAGCAGGCGGGATGAGCAGTTCTTC. This encodes CASSQISGSRRDEQFF.

V gene TRBV18 combines with J gene TRBJ1-3; TRBD1 matches 7 bases. The germline gives CDR1 KGHSH, CDR2 LQKENI. This CDR3 comprises 16 residues. V shed 4 bases and J 0 bases; nucleotides not matched to a gene: 6. Written as DNA, the CDR3 is TGTGCCAGCTCACTGGGGACAGCGAGCTCTGGAAACACCATATATTTT. It yields the protein CASSLGTASSGNTIYF.

This clone was picked up a small number of times. Here the CDR3 reads CASSYSLGPDEQFF. The DNA of the CDR3 is TGTGCCAGCAGTTACTCCTTGGGACCTGATGAGCAGTTCTTC. V and J are TRBV6-5 and TRBJ2-1; D assignment may be TRBD1 or TRBD2 (5 bases each). Trimming took off 0 bases at V and 8 bases at J, with 11 bases between the two ends. The CDR3 is made up of 14 amino acids. Germline CDR1 reads MNHEY; CDR2 reads SVGAGI.

The rearrangement links TRBV11-2 to TRBJ2-1, with no clear D. The V end lost 6 bases, the J end lost 0 bases, and 9 bases lay between the germline ends. CDR3 length: 14 residues. Germline V gene data show CDR1 as SGHAT and CDR2 as FQNNGV. The CDR3 coding sequence is TGTGCCAGCAGTCATTCCGTCTCCTACAATGAGCAGTTCTTC. This codes for CASSHSVSYNEQFF.

This rearrangement joins TRBV10-3 to TRBJ1-2, with 10 bases aligning to TRBD1. From germline, CDR1 is ENHRY and CDR2 SYGVKD. V shed 2 bases, J shed 1 base, and the junction held 4 bases outside the gene matches. This CDR3 comprises 16 residues. The CDR3 protein is CAISEGGQGINYGYTF. The CDR3 DNA follows: TGTGCCATCAGTGAGGGGGGACAGGGGATTAACTATGGCTACACCTTC.